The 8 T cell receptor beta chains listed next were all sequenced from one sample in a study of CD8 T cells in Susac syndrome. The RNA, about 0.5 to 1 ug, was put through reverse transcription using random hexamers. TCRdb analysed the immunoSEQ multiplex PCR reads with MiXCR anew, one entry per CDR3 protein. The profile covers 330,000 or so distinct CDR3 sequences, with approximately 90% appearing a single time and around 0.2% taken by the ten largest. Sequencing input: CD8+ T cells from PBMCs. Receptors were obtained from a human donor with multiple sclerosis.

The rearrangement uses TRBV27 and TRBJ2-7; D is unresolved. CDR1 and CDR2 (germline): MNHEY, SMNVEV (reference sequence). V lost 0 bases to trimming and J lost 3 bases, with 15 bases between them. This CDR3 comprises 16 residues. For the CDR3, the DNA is TGTGCCAGCAGTTTATCCCCCGACCTAGACCGCTACGAGCAGTACTTC. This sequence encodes CASSLSPDLDRYEQYF.

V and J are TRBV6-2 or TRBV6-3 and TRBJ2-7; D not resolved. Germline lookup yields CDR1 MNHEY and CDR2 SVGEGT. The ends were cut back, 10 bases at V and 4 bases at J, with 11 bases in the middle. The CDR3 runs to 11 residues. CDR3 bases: TGTGCCATCTCCTCAAATTACGAGCAGTACTTC. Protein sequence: CAISSNYEQYF.

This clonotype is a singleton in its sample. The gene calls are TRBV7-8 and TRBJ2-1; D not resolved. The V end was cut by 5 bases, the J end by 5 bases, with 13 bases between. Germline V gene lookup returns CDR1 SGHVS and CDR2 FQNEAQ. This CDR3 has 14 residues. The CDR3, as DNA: TGTGCCAGCAGCCCCCCGTCCCAACACAATGAGCAGTTCTTC. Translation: CASSPPSQHNEQFF.

The CDR3 bases are TGTGCCAGTACGACGGCCCCGGAATCACCCCTCCACTTT. It is translated as CASTTAPESPLHF. The chain has TRBV11-2 and TRBJ1-6; D gene uncertain. The CDR3 has 13 amino acids. The ends were cut back, 9 bases at V and 10 bases at J, with 16 bases in the middle. Germline lookup yields CDR1 SGHAT and CDR2 FQNNGV.

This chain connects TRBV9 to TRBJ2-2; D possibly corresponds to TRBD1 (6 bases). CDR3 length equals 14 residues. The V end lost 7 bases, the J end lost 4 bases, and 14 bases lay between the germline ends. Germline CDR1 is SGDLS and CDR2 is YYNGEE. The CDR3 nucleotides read TGTGCCAGCGGGGCCCTAGGGGGCACCGGGGAGCTGTTTTTT. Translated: CASGALGGTGELFF.

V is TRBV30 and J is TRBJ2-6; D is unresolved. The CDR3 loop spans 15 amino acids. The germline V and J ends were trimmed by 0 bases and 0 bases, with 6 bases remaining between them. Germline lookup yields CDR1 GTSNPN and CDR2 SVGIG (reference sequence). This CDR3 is CAWSVDNSGANVLTF. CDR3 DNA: TGTGCCTGGAGTGTTGACAACTCTGGGGCCAACGTCCTGACTTTC.

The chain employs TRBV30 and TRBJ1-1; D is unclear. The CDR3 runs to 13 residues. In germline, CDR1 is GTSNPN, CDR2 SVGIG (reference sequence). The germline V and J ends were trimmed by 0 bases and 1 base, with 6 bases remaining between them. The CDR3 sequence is CAWSVSANTEAFF. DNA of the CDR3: TGTGCCTGGAGTGTGTCAGCGAACACTGAAGCTTTCTTT.

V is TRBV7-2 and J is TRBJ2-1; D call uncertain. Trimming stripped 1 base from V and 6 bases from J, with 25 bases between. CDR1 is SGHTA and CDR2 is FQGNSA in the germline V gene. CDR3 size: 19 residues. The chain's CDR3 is CASSLVDGAEMGLGNEQFF. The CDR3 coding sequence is TGTGCCAGCAGCTTAGTTGACGGTGCGGAGATGGGGTTGGGCAATGAGCAGTTCTTC.